Each of the 21 T cell receptor beta chains below was sequenced from the same sample in a study of T cell responses to AZD1222 COVID-19 vaccine. Produced via immunoSEQ multiplex PCR; TCRdb's table is partial and in-frame only. The data show approximately 98,000 clones, just over 85% seen once. This specimen was peripheral blood, taken on day 0 of AZD1222 vaccination. These receptors all come from an adult in good health.

The J gene is TRBJ2-2, the V gene TRBV5-6, with a tentative D call TRBD2 (5 bases). The CDR3 is made up of 15 amino acids. Per germline, CDR1 SGHDT and CDR2 YYEEEE. V was cut by 0 bases and J by 6 bases, with 12 bases left in between. CDR3 sequence (DNA): TGTGCCAGCAGCTTGGGCCTAGCTGCTGCCGGGGAGCTGTTTTTT. Translated: CASSLGLAAAGELFF.

The chain carries TRBV5-4 and TRBJ2-2; 8 nucleotides line up with TRBD2. The germline gives CDR1 SGHNT, CDR2 YYREEE (reference sequence). The V segment lost 5 bases and the J segment 5 bases; nucleotides outside the gene matches: 11. The CDR3 totals 16 residues. CDR3 nucleotide sequence: TGTGCCAGCAGTTTAGCGGGGCCCCCCGGGACCGGGGAGCTGTTTTTT. As protein: CASSLAGPPGTGELFF.

The chain uses TRBV2 and TRBJ1-2; no reliable D call. The germline CDR1 and CDR2 sequences are SNHLY and FYNNEI. The V gene lost 5 bases and the J gene lost 7 bases, with 11 bases spanning the gap. The CDR3 is 12 residues long. The CDR3 nucleotides are TGTGCCAGCAGTCTCCGGTTAGGTGGCTACACCTTC. This codes for CASSLRLGGYTF.

This clone was counted only a few times. This rearrangement joins TRBV5-6 to TRBJ2-1; 9 positions match TRBD2. In germline, CDR1 is SGHDT, CDR2 YYEEEE. The CDR3 consists of 11 residues. The DNA for the CDR3 is TGTGCAGCGGGGGGCCGGGGTGAGCAGTTCTTC. Translating gives CAAGGRGEQFF.

The chain carries TRBV9 and TRBJ2-1, with 7 bases fitting TRBD2. The CDR3 runs 15 residues. Germline V gene lookup returns CDR1 SGDLS and CDR2 YYNGEE. The junction had 2 bases not matched to a gene; V was cut back by 0 bases and J by 2 bases. CDR3 residues: CASSVGGGAYNEQFF. The CDR3 DNA is TGTGCCAGCAGCGTAGGTGGGGGGGCCTACAATGAGCAGTTCTTC.

The V call is TRBV3-1 (or the pseudogene TRBV3-2), the J call TRBJ2-1, with TRBD2 matching over 10 bases. Trimming took 4 bases from V and 7 from J; bases not matched to a gene: 10. The CDR3 contains 16 residues. Germline CDR1 LGHDT, CDR2 YNNKEL (reference sequence). DNA of the CDR3: TGTGCCAGCAGCCCACCCGGACTAGCGGAGGATAATGAGCAGTTCTTC. It yields the protein CASSPPGLAEDNEQFF.

The V gene is TRBV7-2, the J gene TRBJ1-1; TRBD1 might be the D (6 bases). The CDR3 loop spans 15 amino acids. V was cut by 6 bases and J by 3 bases, with 17 bases left in between. Germline loops: CDR1 SGHTA, CDR2 FQGNSA. CDR3 bases: TGTGCCAGCAGGGATAGTGGACAGATGTACACTGAAGCTTTCTTT. This encodes CASRDSGQMYTEAFF.

The chain links TRBV28 to TRBJ2-7, with D tentatively TRBD1 (6 bases). V lost 5 bases to trimming and J lost 1 base, with 33 bases between them. The CDR3 is 21 residues long. Germline values: CDR1 MDHEN, CDR2 SYDVKM. Here the CDR3 reads CASSPGWGHSSGSGVSYEQYF. The CDR3 region has the DNA TGTGCCAGCAGTCCCGGTTGGGGGCACAGTTCCGGGTCAGGGGTGTCCTACGAGCAGTACTTC.

This chain uses TRBV5-5 with TRBJ1-1; 12 nucleotides match TRBD1. CDR3 length: 17 residues. Trimming cost V 4 bases and J 4 bases; bases outside gene matches: 11. Per germline, CDR1 SGHKS and CDR2 YYEKEE (reference sequence). The DNA of the CDR3 is TGTGCCAGCAGCACGGTCCCGGGACAGGGGGCGAGCACTGAAGCTTTCTTT. This gives the protein CASSTVPGQGASTEAFF.

The chain employs TRBV28 and TRBJ2-2, with D unresolved. The CDR3 has 15 amino acids. In germline, CDR1 is MDHEN, CDR2 SYDVKM. The germline V and J ends were trimmed by 3 bases and 4 bases, with 12 bases remaining between them. In DNA, the CDR3 is TGTGCCAGCAGTTTCTTGTCGTACGGCACCGGGGAGCTGTTTTTT. This encodes CASSFLSYGTGELFF. Variable domain in full (rest from reference TRBV28 and TRBJ2-2): DVKVTQSSRYLVKRTGEKVFLECVQDMDHENMFWYRQDPGLGLRLIYFSYDVKMKEKGDIPEGYSVSREKKERFSLILESASTNQTSMYLCASSFLSYGTGELFFGEGSRLTVL.

The V gene is TRBV7-9, the J gene TRBJ1-2, with D uncertain. Germline assignment: CDR1 SEHNR and CDR2 FQNEAQ (reference sequence). CDR3 size: 15 residues. V lost 5 bases to trimming and J lost 6 bases, with 19 bases between them. The CDR3 loop reads CASSAKVGVSDGYTF. CDR3 DNA sequence: TGTGCCAGCAGCGCAAAGGTTGGGGTCAGCGATGGCTACACCTTC.

The J gene is TRBJ1-5, the V gene TRBV11-2; weak D call: TRBD1 (5 bases). CDR3 size: 15 residues. The V and J ends lost 5 bases and 2 bases respectively, with 13 bases between them. The germline V gene encodes CDR1 SGHAT and CDR2 FQNNGV. The CDR3 here is CASSRPEQGNQPQHF. The CDR3 bases are TGTGCCAGCAGCCGCCCCGAACAGGGCAATCAGCCCCAGCATTTT. The full variable domain, rest sourced from reference TRBV11-2 and TRBJ1-5, is EAGVAQSPRYKIIEKRQSVAFWCNPISGHATLYWYQQILGQGPKLLIQFQNNGVVDDSQLPKDRFSAERLKGVDSTLKIQPAKLEDSAVYLCASSRPEQGNQPQHFGDGTRLSIL.

This clone was seen just once. The V gene is TRBV5-1, the J gene TRBJ1-5; D call uncertain. The CDR3 has 15 amino acids. From germline, CDR1 is SGHRS and CDR2 YFSETQ. Trimming pared 4 bases from V and 1 base from J, leaving 12 bases between. This chain's CDR3 is CASSPGGASNQPQHF. In DNA, the CDR3 is TGCGCCAGCAGCCCGGGCGGAGCAAGCAATCAGCCCCAGCATTTT. Full variable domain (remainder filled in from reference TRBV5-1 and TRBJ1-5): KAGVTQTPRYLIKTRGQQVTLSCSPISGHRSVSWYQQTPGQGLQFLFEYFSETQRNKGNFPGRFSGRQFSNSRSEMNVSTLELGDSALYLCASSPGGASNQPQHFGDGTRLSIL.

The chain is built from TRBV7-6 and TRBJ1-4; D is unclear. From germline, CDR1 is SGHVS and CDR2 FNYEAQ. The V end lost 1 base, the J end lost 3 bases, and 12 bases lay between the germline ends. This CDR3 comprises 16 residues. Here the CDR3 reads CASSLGPGGSNEKLFF. The CDR3 DNA reads as TGTGCCAGCAGCTTAGGGCCGGGAGGGTCTAATGAAAAACTGTTTTTT.

The rearrangement uses TRBV5-4 and TRBJ1-1; a weak D match, TRBD1 (5 bases). The ends were cut back, 4 bases at V and 0 bases at J, with 19 bases in the middle. This CDR3 region has 17 residues. Germline V CDR1 and CDR2: SGHNT, YYREEE (reference sequence). The CDR3 loop reads CASSPGGVTRMNTEAFF. The DNA for the CDR3 is TGTGCCAGCAGCCCCGGAGGGGTCACTCGCATGAACACTGAAGCTTTCTTT.

Only a few counts were recorded for this clone. The V and J genes are TRBV6-2 or TRBV6-3 and TRBJ1-5, with D unclear. Trimming removed 4 bases from V and 7 bases from J, with 8 bases in between. CDR3 size: 12 residues. The germline gives CDR1 MNHEY, CDR2 SVGEGT. CDR3: CASSSLGQPQHF. The CDR3 coding sequence is TGTGCCAGCAGTTCCCTAGGACAGCCCCAGCATTTT.

The V call is TRBV5-4, the J call TRBJ2-2; maybe TRBD1 (6 bases). Germline V gene lookup returns CDR1 SGHNT and CDR2 YYREEE (reference sequence). V dropped 4 bases and J dropped 3 bases, with 10 bases sitting between them. CDR3 size: 14 residues. Written as DNA, the CDR3 is TGTGCCAGCAGCGTGACAGGTTACACCGGGGAGCTGTTTTTT. Translating it yields CASSVTGYTGELFF.

The chain joins TRBV7-9 to TRBJ1-1; TRBD1 matches at 7 bases. The CDR3 totals 15 residues. In germline, CDR1 is SEHNR, CDR2 FQNEAQ (reference sequence). The V gene end was trimmed by 5 bases and the J gene end by 5 bases; junction bases not matched to a gene: 11. CDR3 protein: CASSPDRVDGTEAFF. In DNA, the CDR3 is TGTGCCAGCAGCCCCGACAGGGTTGATGGGACTGAAGCTTTCTTT.

This sequence joins TRBV7-2 and TRBJ2-3; 8 bases are shared with TRBD1. In germline, CDR1 is SGHTA, CDR2 FQGNSA. There are 14 residues in the CDR3. V lost 5 bases to trimming and J lost 5 bases; unmatched junction nucleotides: 6. CDR3 residues: CASSPDRGQDTQYF. CDR3 nucleotides: TGTGCCAGCAGCCCAGACAGGGGTCAAGATACGCAGTATTTT.

CDR3 sequence (DNA): TGTGCCAGCCGCCGGGGACAGGGATACACAGATACGCAGTATTTT. It translates to CASRRGQGYTDTQYF. The chain couples TRBV7-3 to TRBJ2-3; 9 bases map to TRBD1. The trim removed 8 bases at V and 2 bases at J, leaving 8 bases unmatched. Germline lookup yields CDR1 SGHTA and CDR2 FQGTGA. The CDR3 covers 15 residues.

The chain is built from TRBV12-5 and TRBJ2-1; 7 nucleotides align to TRBD1. Germline CDR1 is LGHNT and CDR2 is FRNRAP. The junction had 7 bases not matched to a gene; V was cut back by 6 bases and J by 2 bases. The length of the CDR3 is 15 residues. The DNA of the CDR3 is TGTGCTAGTGGGGCACCCGGGACAGCCTACAATGAGCAGTTCTTC. Its protein product is CASGAPGTAYNEQFF.